This T cell receptor beta chain was obtained from a study of T cell responses to AZD1222 COVID-19 vaccine (dated by TCRdb to about 2021). About the investigation overall: TCR sequencing was performed for about 240 trial participants, of whom roughly 200 were given two doses of AZD1222 and roughly 25 were given two doses of MenACWY control vaccine. Trial participants were enrolled into age subgroups of 18-55, 56-69 and 70-plus years, which contained 148, 28 and 57 TCR-sequenced participants, respectively. Points the paper makes about the study in general: Epitopes outside the regions mutated in the B.1.351 and B.1.1.7 variants were reportedly recognized by nearly half of the unique spike-specific TCRs. Only a handful of AZD1222 recipients were SARS-CoV-2 seropositive at baseline, limiting conclusions about previously exposed vaccinees. Most participants were white British and females outnumbered males, and the authors suggested that clonal diversity may have been underestimated. After two AZD1222 doses, spike-specific TCR breadth and depth were significantly higher than at day 0 and than in MenACWY recipients. Because no day 14 peak-response samples were available, repertoires were characterized only after the peak T cell response. The whole spike protein was spanned by vaccine-associated CD4 TCRs, and dominant responses were seen in regions 160-218 and 743-854. The 56-69-year group was small, and its depth increase did not reach significance, likely because of low power.

The germline ends are 8 bases apart after V is trimmed by 3 bases and J by 8 bases. CDR1 KGHSH and CDR2 LQKENI were looked up in the germline V gene. From its cysteine to its phenylalanine, the CDR3 spans 13 amino acids. The DNA shown is the 39-base CDR3, in frame from base 1. The CDR3 regions of human TCRbeta chains were subjected to immunosequencing. The original pipeline was this. TCRs in the repertoires were compared against a reference library of SARS-CoV-2-specific TCRs that had been generated with the MIRA antigen-specificity platform. Breadth meant the fraction of unique TCRs that were SARS-CoV-2-associated, whereas depth meant the fraction of total T cells that were SARS-CoV-2-associated. Using the MIRA data, every spike-specific TCR was mapped to the spike region that the TCR reacted to and assigned to either a CD4 or a CD8 class. Log10-transformed breadth and depth values were compared by one-way ANOVA with Sidak's multiple comparisons tests. Imported from immuneACCESS, the table was reduced by TCRdb to in-frame sequences with V and J called. These copies leave out some clones; in studies compared against another copy, an unresolved V gene accounts for under half, and the cause of the remainder is not known. V and J calls and clone size are as listed in that table; D and trimming were resolved from the DNA. Present in this sample are some 150,000 clones, around nine tenths of which were seen just once. The top ten hold approximately 3% of the sample.

Comments on this clone: Its specific antigen is unknown. No much larger clone exists at a distance of one base, and base qualities are not known.

This specimen's time point label, interpreted: baseline before first vaccination. The treatment or condition label corresponds to: meningococcal conjugate vaccine given as trial control. The vaccinee samples were drawn from two UK trials, COV001 and COV002, one of which was a single-blind randomized controlled phase 2/3 trial testing AZD1222 (ChAdOx1 nCoV-19) in healthy adults. For TCRbeta chain sequencing, PBMC samples from trial participants were taken at day 0 and at day 28 after the second dose. The chain was built from TRBV18 and TRBJ1-6; the D gene cannot be resolved reliably. The sequenced sample was peripheral blood, obtained on day 0 of MenACWY control vaccination. The receptor was isolated from an adult in good health. The CDR3 here reads CASSPNVDSPLHF. The nucleotides read TGTGCCAGCTCACCCAATGTCGATTCACCCCTCCACTTT.